This T cell receptor beta chain emerged from a study of CD8 T cells in ankylosing spondylitis. Findings and limits, study-wide: It was reported that disease-linked clones were significantly enriched in matched ankylosing spondylitis synovial fluid.

Note on this clonotype: What it recognizes is unknown.

TCRdb re-called the 5' RACE reads with MiXCR, one entry per CDR3 protein. The sample records roughly 250,000 distinct CDR3 sequences, roughly a tenth being singletons. Trimming stripped 3 bases from V and 0 bases from J, with 8 bases between. The CDR3 has 15 residues. CDR1 and CDR2 from the germline V gene are SGHTA and FQGNSA. The chain carries TRBV7-2 and TRBJ2-2; no clear D gene. The source of this sequence is a male donor with ankylosing spondylitis or in good health (not recorded which). Source material: blood, either unsorted or a sorted T cell fraction (not recorded which). For the CDR3, the DNA is TGTGCCAGCAGCTTGCGACTCCCGAACACCGGGGAGCTGTTTTTT. Its protein is CASSLRLPNTGELFF.